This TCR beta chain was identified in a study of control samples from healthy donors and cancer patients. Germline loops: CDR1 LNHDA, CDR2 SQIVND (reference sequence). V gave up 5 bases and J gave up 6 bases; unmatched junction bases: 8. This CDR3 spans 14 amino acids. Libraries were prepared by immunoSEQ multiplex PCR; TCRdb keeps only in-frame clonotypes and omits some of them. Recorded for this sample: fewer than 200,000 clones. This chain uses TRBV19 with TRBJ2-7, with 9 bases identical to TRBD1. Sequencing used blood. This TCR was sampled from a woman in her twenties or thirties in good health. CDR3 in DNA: TGTGCCAGTAGTCGAACCGGGACAGGGTCCGAGCAGTACTTC. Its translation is CASSRTGTGSEQYF.